The 5 T cell receptor beta chains below were found in one sample sequenced in a study of shared clonotypes between healthy human individuals. Generated by immunoSEQ multiplex PCR, the TCRdb table keeps only in-frame clones and is missing some. Among some 2 million clones listed, 85% to 95% were seen once. The sequenced sample was naive CD4+ T cells sorted from blood. Described subset: CD45RA+ positively selected. The source of these receptors is a young man in good health.

The chain has TRBV11-3 and TRBJ2-3, with TRBD2 matching over 9 bases. With V trimmed by 4 bases and J by 0 bases, 11 bases remained unmatched. This CDR3 contains 18 residues. The germline gives CDR1 SGHNT, CDR2 YENEEA. In DNA form, the CDR3 reads TGTGCCAGCAGCTCTAACCCTCCAACTAGCGGGAGCACAGATACGCAGTATTTT. Protein: CASSSNPPTSGSTDTQYF.

V usage is TRBV18 and J usage is TRBJ1-4, with a tentative D call TRBD1 (6 bases). The germline CDR1 and CDR2 sequences are KGHSH and LQKENI. The CDR3 totals 16 residues. The V end lost 1 base, the J end lost 7 bases, and 16 bases lay between the germline ends. CDR3 amino acids: CASSPLSVGHREKLFF. Here the CDR3 DNA reads TGTGCCAGCTCACCACTCTCCGTGGGACACCGTGAAAAACTGTTTTTT.

This clone was seen only a few times. The chain links TRBV9 to TRBJ2-5, with D perhaps assigned TRBD1 or TRBD2 (5 bases each). Per germline, CDR1 SGDLS and CDR2 YYNGEE. V was cut by 1 base and J by 5 bases, with 9 bases left in between. The CDR3 extends over 13 amino acids. The CDR3 DNA is TGTGCCAGCAGCGTAAGCGGACACGAGACCCAGTACTTC. It translates to CASSVSGHETQYF.

This clone occurred once. The chain couples TRBV15 to TRBJ1-5, with D perhaps TRBD1 (5 bases). The CDR3 contains 16 residues. Trimming shortened V by 3 bases and J by 11 bases, and 23 bases separated the two germline ends. From germline, CDR1 is LNHNV and CDR2 YYDKDF (reference sequence). CDR3 bases: TGTGCCACCAGCAGGGACGTGGGGCTGAGCCTTAGGGCCCAGCATTTT. Its translation is CATSRDVGLSLRAQHF.

The chain carries TRBV29-1 and TRBJ2-3; D may match TRBD1 or TRBD2 (5 bases each). This CDR3 comprises 14 residues. V shed 7 bases and J shed 5 bases, with 19 bases lying between them. Per germline, CDR1 SQVTM and CDR2 ANQGSEA. CDR3 in DNA: TGCAGCGCCTTAAAGTGGGGGACGGGAGATACGCAGTATTTT. Translation gives CSALKWGTGDTQYF.